Presented here are 9 T cell receptor beta chains from one specimen sequenced in a study of T cell responses to AZD1222 COVID-19 vaccine. The assay was immunoSEQ multiplex PCR, and TCRdb's table has in-frame clones only and misses some. The sample gives roughly 120,000 clones, 88% of which show up once; roughly 3.8% is in the top ten. This specimen was peripheral blood, taken 28 days after the second AZD1222 dose. These receptors originate from an adult who received the AZD1222 COVID-19 vaccine.

This clone was counted only a few times. The rearrangement uses TRBV9 and TRBJ1-2, with D maybe TRBD1 (6 bases). Germline assignment: CDR1 SGDLS and CDR2 YYNGEE. V lost 3 bases and J 3 bases, leaving 15 bases between the germline ends. CDR3 length: 15 amino acids. CDR3 DNA: TGTGCCAGCAGCGAGGGGGTAGGCATCGACTATGGCTACACCTTC. Amino acids: CASSEGVGIDYGYTF.

The rearrangement joins TRBV6-5 to TRBJ2-7; perhaps TRBD1 as D (5 bases). Germline V CDR1 and CDR2: MNHEY, SVGAGI. The CDR3 spans 14 residues. Trimming cost V 6 bases and J 2 bases, with 14 bases left between them. CDR3: CASSRLPGTYEQYF. The CDR3 region has the DNA TGTGCCAGCAGCCGACTCCCAGGGACCTACGAGCAGTACTTC.

The chain recombines TRBV4-2 with TRBJ2-7, with 14 bases lining up with TRBD2. This CDR3 has 18 amino acids. The V and J ends lost 0 bases and 6 bases, in that order; junction bases with no gene match: 10. Germline V gene data show CDR1 as LGHNA and CDR2 as YNFKEQ. CDR3 region: CASSQEVGLAGDRGEQYF. Written as DNA, the CDR3 is TGTGCCAGCAGCCAAGAAGTGGGACTAGCGGGAGATCGAGGCGAGCAGTACTTC.

The rearrangement links TRBV18 to TRBJ2-7; D remains unclear. The V end lost 0 bases, the J end lost 0 bases, and 6 bases lay between the germline ends. The V gene's germline CDR1 is KGHSH and CDR2 LQKENI. The CDR3 is 14 residues long. The CDR3 region is CASSPPTVSYEQYF. CDR3 sequence (DNA): TGTGCCAGCTCACCACCTACTGTCTCCTACGAGCAGTACTTC.

With respect to this clone: Mismatch with germline at one junction end may stem from a read error. For the CDR3, the DNA is TGTGCTAGCAGCTTAGAGAACGCCGGGACACCGAGCTCCTACAATGAGCAGTTCTTC. Its translation is CASSLENAGTPSSYNEQFF. This chain connects TRBV7-7 to TRBJ2-1; tentatively, D is TRBD1 (6 bases). Germline loops: CDR1 SSHAT, CDR2 FNYEAQ (reference sequence). This CDR3 spans 19 amino acids.

J is TRBJ2-3 and V is TRBV6-4; maybe TRBD2 (5 bases). The germline V gene encodes CDR1 MRHNA and CDR2 SNTAGT. There are 16 residues in the CDR3. V was shortened by 6 bases and J by 0 bases, with 16 bases between the two germline ends. The CDR3 protein is CASSPLRETSTDTQYF. The CDR3 nucleotides read TGTGCCAGCAGCCCACTCCGGGAAACTAGCACAGATACGCAGTATTTT.

The rearrangement links TRBV2 to TRBJ1-5; tentatively, D is TRBD1 (5 bases). The CDR3 spans 16 residues. Germline V CDR1 and CDR2: SNHLY, FYNNEI. The germline V and J ends were trimmed by 7 bases and 0 bases, with 16 bases remaining between them. The CDR3 bases are TGTGCCAGCAATCGCCAGGGAATGGGTAGCAATCAGCCCCAGCATTTT. Its protein is CASNRQGMGSNQPQHF.

The rearrangement links TRBV12-1 to TRBJ1-2. TRBV12-1 is a listed pseudogene. CDR3 length equals 11 residues. Written as DNA, the CDR3 is TGTGCCAATATCCTCGGGTATGGCTACACCTTC. Protein product: CANILGYGYTF.

For this clone: The same CDR3 arises from other DNA sequences in this sample as well. The V and J genes are TRBV7-3 and TRBJ1-6; D gene uncertain. This CDR3 spans 14 amino acids. Looked up from germline, CDR1 is SGHTA and CDR2 is FQGTGA. Trimming pared 9 bases from V and 0 bases from J, leaving 9 bases between. The CDR3 spells CASSRSSYNSPLHF. CDR3 DNA sequence: TGTGCCAGTAGCCGGAGCTCCTATAATTCACCCCTCCACTTT. The full variable domain, rest sourced from reference TRBV7-3 and TRBJ1-6, is GAGVSQTPSNKVTEKGKYVELRCDPISGHTALYWYRQSLGQGPEFLIYFQGTGAADDSGLPNDRFFAVRPEGSVSTLKIQRTERGDSAVYLCASSRSSYNSPLHFGNGTRLTVT.